This T cell receptor beta chain was identified during a study of glioma-infiltrating T cells after dendritic cell vaccination. Up to about 2 ug genomic DNA was used for TCRB CDR3 amplification. Repertoires were generated with immunoSEQ multiplex PCR, while TCRdb's copy carries only in-frame clones and drops some. The table records roughly 100,000 clones, roughly 76% of them present only once. With 1 base clipped from V and 1 base from J, the junction kept 2 bases outside the gene matches. The CDR3 covers 15 residues. The germline CDR1 and CDR2 sequences are MNHEY and SVGAGI. The chain joins TRBV6-5 to TRBJ1-1; 8 nucleotides match TRBD1. Sequences were derived from blood, sampled before dendritic cell vaccination. The TCR was taken from a human donor with glioblastoma. CDR3 in amino acids: CASSYWTGKNTEAFF. Written as DNA, the CDR3 is TGTGCCAGCAGTTACTGGACAGGGAAGAACACTGAAGCTTTCTTT.